The 14 T cell receptor beta chains listed next were all sequenced from one sample in a study of blood T cell repertoires in COVID-19. Using immunoSEQ multiplex PCR, the repertoire was profiled, and TCRdb retains in-frame clones only, with some absent. This sample yields tens of thousands of clones, of which about nine tenths are seen a single time; roughly 1.5% belongs to the top ten. The sequencing input was peripheral blood. These receptors all come from a man aged 45 to 65 with acute or convalescent COVID-19.

The sample holds one count of this clone. The chain has TRBV6-2 or TRBV6-3 and TRBJ2-7, with 7 positions matching TRBD2. Germline CDR1 and CDR2: MNHEY and SVGEGT. V was clipped by 2 bases and J by 0 bases; unmatched bases: 4. CDR3 length: 15 amino acids. The CDR3 loop is CASSYPRTSSYEQYF. CDR3 coding DNA: TGTGCCAGCAGTTACCCTAGGACTAGCTCCTACGAGCAGTACTTC.

The chain couples TRBV2 to TRBJ2-4, with D possibly TRBD1 on 6 matching bases. CDR3 length equals 13 residues. Trimming removed 6 bases from V and 6 bases from J, with 12 bases in between. Germline V gives CDR1 SNHLY, CDR2 FYNNEI. The CDR3 spells CASSGEQGNIQYF. The CDR3 DNA sequence: TGTGCCAGCAGCGGTGAACAGGGAAACATTCAGTACTTC.

The chain employs TRBV27 and TRBJ1-1, with D perhaps matching TRBD1 (6 bases). Trimming left V 1 base short and J 4 bases short, with 10 bases between. Per germline, CDR1 MNHEY and CDR2 SMNVEV (reference sequence). The CDR3 spans 14 residues. The CDR3 protein is CASSLYGGGTEAFF. Written as DNA, the CDR3 is TGTGCCAGCAGTTTATATGGGGGCGGCACTGAAGCTTTCTTT.

The chain employs TRBV20-1 and TRBJ2-2; possibly TRBD2 for D (5 bases). This CDR3 is 14 amino acids long. The V end lost 3 bases, the J end lost 6 bases, and 14 bases lay between the germline ends. Per the germline V gene, CDR1 is DFQATT and CDR2 is SNEGSKA (reference sequence). CDR3 in DNA: TGCAGTGCTAGTGACCACCTCGGGGCCGGGGAGCTGTTTTTT. Protein sequence: CSASDHLGAGELFF.

The V and J genes are TRBV24-1 and TRBJ1-5, with 9 nucleotides matching TRBD1. The CDR3 has 13 residues. The V gene's germline CDR1 is KGHDR and CDR2 SFDVKD. V gave up 9 bases and J gave up 6 bases; unmatched junction bases: 5. Written as DNA, the CDR3 is TGTGCCACCGGGGACAGGGACTCTCAGCCCCAGCATTTT. This gives the protein CATGDRDSQPQHF.

J is TRBJ2-1 and V is TRBV11-1; D gene uncertain. The CDR3 has 15 residues. Per the germline V gene, CDR1 is SGHAT and CDR2 is FQDESV (reference sequence). Between the trimmed V and J ends, which lost 3 bases and 0 bases, there was a span of 9 bases. The CDR3 reads CASSLLSSSYNEQFF. Here the CDR3 DNA reads TGTGCCAGCAGCTTGTTGTCGAGCTCCTACAATGAGCAGTTCTTC.

The J gene is TRBJ1-2, the V gene TRBV5-1, with 7 bases lining up with TRBD1. Unmatched junction bases numbered 14, after V lost 4 bases and J lost 5 bases. The CDR3 consists of 16 residues. Germline V gene data show CDR1 as SGHRS and CDR2 as YFSETQ. Here the CDR3 DNA reads TGCGCCAGCAGCCCGGGGACAGCCGGCTTGAGGTATGGCTACACCTTC. It is translated as CASSPGTAGLRYGYTF.

This chain joins TRBV7-6 and TRBJ1-2; 9 nucleotides align to TRBD1. This CDR3 spans 16 amino acids. With V trimmed by 4 bases and J by 0 bases, 6 bases remained unmatched. Germline V lookup: CDR1 SGHVS, CDR2 FNYEAQ. In nucleotides, the CDR3 is TGTGCCAGCAGCTCAACAGGGGGCTTTCCTAACTATGGCTACACCTTC. It encodes CASSSTGGFPNYGYTF.

J is TRBJ1-6 and V is TRBV7-9, with TRBD1 matching 10 bases. Unmatched junction bases numbered 8, after V lost 5 bases and J lost 4 bases. Per the germline V gene, CDR1 is SEHNR and CDR2 is FQNEAQ (reference sequence). This CDR3 contains 17 residues. CDR3 DNA: TGTGCCAGCAGCCCAAAAGGGGACAGGGGTTATAATTCACCCCTCCACTTT. Translating gives CASSPKGDRGYNSPLHF.

This clone was observed a single time. The chain carries TRBV29-1 and TRBJ1-4; 7 nucleotides line up with TRBD1. The CDR3 has 12 amino acids. Trimming cost V 2 bases and J 6 bases; bases outside gene matches: 0. Germline V lookup: CDR1 SQVTM, CDR2 ANQGSEA. CDR3: CSVEQGDEKLFF. The CDR3 bases are TGCAGCGTTGAACAGGGGGATGAAAAACTGTTTTTT.

The chain employs TRBV5-1 and TRBJ2-7, with 9 positions matching TRBD2. Germline assignment: CDR1 SGHRS and CDR2 YFSETQ. The CDR3 is 16 residues long. Trimming took 5 bases from V and 2 from J; bases not matched to a gene: 11. The CDR3 bases are TGCGCCAGCAGAGGTGGTGTAGCGGGAGAGCCCTACGAGCAGTACTTC. It yields the protein CASRGGVAGEPYEQYF.

The chain recombines TRBV21-1 with TRBJ1-6; TRBD1 is the table's D call, not checked against the DNA. TRBV21-1 is annotated as a pseudogene. This CDR3 comprises 18 residues. The CDR3 reads CASSPRRDTSSYNSPLHF. The CDR3 DNA reads as TGTGCCAGCAGCCCCCGCAGAGACACCTCTTCCTATAATTCACCCCTCCACTTT.

The chain recombines TRBV5-5 with TRBJ1-1; D might be TRBD1 (6 bases). V shed 2 bases and J shed 8 bases, with 13 bases lying between them. The germline V gene has CDR1 SGHKS and CDR2 YYEKEE (reference sequence). CDR3 length: 13 residues. CDR3 DNA: TGTGCCAGCAGCTTCAGGGGCAGGGAGGAAGCTTTCTTT. It specifies CASSFRGREEAFF.

This clone appeared a few times. This chain links TRBV19 with TRBJ2-1, with TRBD1 as a possible D gene (6 bases). The CDR3 sequence is 13 residues long. CDR1 LNHDA and CDR2 SQIVND come from the germline V gene (reference sequence). The V end was cut by 3 bases, the J end by 5 bases, with 8 bases between. The CDR3 sequence: CASSIGQNNEQFF. The CDR3 nucleotides read TGTGCCAGTAGTATCGGACAGAACAATGAGCAGTTCTTC.